The 10 T cell receptor beta chains listed next were all sequenced from one sample in a study of monozygotic twins with inflammatory bowel disease. TCRdb reprocessed the 5' RACE reads and reports one entry per CDR3 protein, with no DNA. The sample has 150,000 to 200,000 distinct CDR3 sequences; the top ten hold 6.5% to 9%. Sequenced: blood. The receptors shown here come from a human donor with ulcerative colitis or Crohn's disease, or a healthy co-twin of an affected twin (not recorded which).

The chain has TRBV12-3 or TRBV12-4 and TRBJ1-2. This CDR3 contains 13 residues. The chain's CDR3 is CASSLGRRHGYTF.

The CDR3 sequence is CASSNYRSTGELFF. The rearrangement links TRBV7-2 to TRBJ2-2; TCRdb returns TRBD1, unconfirmable since there is no DNA. CDR3 length equals 14 residues. Germline CDR1 and CDR2: SGHTA and FQGNSA.

The rearrangement uses TRBV25-1 and TRBJ2-7; TCRdb's D call, TRBD2, is unchecked because there is no DNA. Germline CDR1 reads MGHDK; CDR2 reads SYGVNS. CDR3 length equals 18 residues. This chain's CDR3 is CASSATTSGLGISYEQYF.

The chain uses TRBV21-1 and TRBJ1-1; the D gene TCRdb calls, TRBD1, cannot be checked with no DNA. TRBV21-1 has pseudogene status. The CDR3 runs to 14 residues. The CDR3 region is CASRGQSDEEVAFF.

This sequence joins TRBV6-1 and TRBJ2-2; TCRdb's D gene call, TRBD1, goes unchecked for lack of DNA. The CDR3 sequence is 15 residues long. CDR1 and CDR2 (germline): MNHNS, SASEGT. The CDR3 protein is CASSPLTGVAGELFF.

The chain combines TRBV2 with TRBJ2-2; TCRdb's D gene call, TRBD1, goes unchecked for lack of DNA. In germline, CDR1 is SNHLY, CDR2 FYNNEI. The CDR3 sequence is 16 residues long. The CDR3 sequence: CASSEPGAGNTGELFF. Full variable domain (remainder filled in from reference TRBV2 and TRBJ2-2): EPEVTQTPSHQVTQMGQEVILRCVPISNHLYFYWYRQILGQKVEFLVSFYNNEISEKSEIFDDQFSVERPDGSNFTLKIRSTKLEDSAMYFCASSEPGAGNTGELFFGEGSRLTVL.

J is TRBJ2-5 and V is TRBV20-1. Germline CDR1 reads DFQATT; CDR2 reads SNEGSKA (reference sequence). The CDR3 covers 12 residues. The CDR3 loop is CSARDPGETQYF.

This chain joins TRBV28 and TRBJ2-7; TCRdb's D call, TRBD1, is unchecked because there is no DNA. The germline CDR1 and CDR2 sequences are MDHEN and SYDVKM. The CDR3 is 18 amino acids. CDR3 region: CASGGLTGVKYTSYEQYF.

The chain carries TRBV20-1 and TRBJ2-1; TCRdb picks TRBD2, but there is no DNA to check that call. Germline CDR1 and CDR2: DFQATT and SNEGSKA (reference sequence). The CDR3 covers 15 residues. CDR3 region: CSASQTSGRGDEQFF.

The J gene is TRBJ2-5, the V gene TRBV5-1; TCRdb's D gene call, TRBD1, goes unchecked for lack of DNA. CDR1 and CDR2 from the germline V gene are SGHRS and YFSETQ. The CDR3 runs 15 residues. The CDR3 sequence is CASSPINQGAETQYF.